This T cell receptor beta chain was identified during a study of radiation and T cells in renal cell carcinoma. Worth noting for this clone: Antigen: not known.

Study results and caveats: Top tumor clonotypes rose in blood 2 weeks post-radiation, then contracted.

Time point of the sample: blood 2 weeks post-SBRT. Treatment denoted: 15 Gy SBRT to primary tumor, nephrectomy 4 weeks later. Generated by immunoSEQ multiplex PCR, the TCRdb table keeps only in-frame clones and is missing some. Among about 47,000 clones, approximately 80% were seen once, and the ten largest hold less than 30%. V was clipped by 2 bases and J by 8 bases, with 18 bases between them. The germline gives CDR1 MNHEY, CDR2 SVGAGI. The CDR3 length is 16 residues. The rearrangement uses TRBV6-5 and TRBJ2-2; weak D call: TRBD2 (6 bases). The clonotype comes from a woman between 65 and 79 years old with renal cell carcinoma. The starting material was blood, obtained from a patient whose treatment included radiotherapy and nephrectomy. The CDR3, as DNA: TGTGCCAGCAGTTACGGCGTCGCGGGAAGTCTGGGGGAGCTGTTTTTT. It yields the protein CASSYGVAGSLGELFF.